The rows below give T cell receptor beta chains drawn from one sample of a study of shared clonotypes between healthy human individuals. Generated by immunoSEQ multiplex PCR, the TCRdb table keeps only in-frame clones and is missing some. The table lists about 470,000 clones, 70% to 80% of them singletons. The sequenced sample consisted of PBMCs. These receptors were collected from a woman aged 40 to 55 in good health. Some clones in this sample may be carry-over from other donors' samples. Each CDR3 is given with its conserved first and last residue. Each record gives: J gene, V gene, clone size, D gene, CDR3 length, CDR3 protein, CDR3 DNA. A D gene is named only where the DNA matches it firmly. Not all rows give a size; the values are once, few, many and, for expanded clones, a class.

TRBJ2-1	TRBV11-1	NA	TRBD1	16	CASSGTVGQGNNEQFF	TGTGCCAGCAGCGGTACCGTGGGACAGGGGAACAATGAGCAGTTCTTC
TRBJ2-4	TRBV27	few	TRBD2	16	CASRTHLAGAKNIQYF	TGTGCCAGCAGGACTCATTTAGCGGGAGCCAAAAACATTCAGTACTTC
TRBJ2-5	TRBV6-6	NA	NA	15	CASSPPGRSQETQYF	TGTGCCAGCAGCCCCCCGGGACGGAGCCAAGAGACCCAGTACTTC
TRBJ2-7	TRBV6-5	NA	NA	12	CASTDRNYEQYF	TGTGCCAGCACTGACAGGAACTACGAGCAGTACTTC
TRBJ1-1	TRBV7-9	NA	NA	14	CASSLVDLNTEAFF	TGTGCCAGCAGCTTAGTAGATCTGAACACTGAAGCTTTCTTT
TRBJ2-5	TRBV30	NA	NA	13	CAWSYSREETQYF	TGTGCCTGGAGTTATAGTCGGGAAGAGACCCAGTACTTC
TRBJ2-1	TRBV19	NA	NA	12	CASSPLGLEQFF	TGTGCCAGTAGTCCCCTAGGCCTTGAGCAGTTCTTC
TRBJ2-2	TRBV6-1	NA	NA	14	CASRDSPGPGELFF	TGTGCCAGCCGGGACTCCCCCGGTCCCGGGGAGCTGTTTTTT
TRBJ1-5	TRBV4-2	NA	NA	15	CASSQDVQGKEPQHF	TGTGCCAGCAGCCAAGACGTTCAGGGGAAGGAGCCCCAGCATTTT
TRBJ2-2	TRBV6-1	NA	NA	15	CASWGGVTNTGELFF	TGTGCCAGCTGGGGCGGAGTTACGAACACCGGGGAGCTGTTTTTT
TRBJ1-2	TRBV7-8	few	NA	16	CASSFSRGIQMKGYTF	TGTGCCAGCAGCTTCTCGAGGGGGATACAGATGAAGGGCTACACCTTC
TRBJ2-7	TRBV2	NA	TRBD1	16	CASSEGPTGPRYEQYF	TGTGCCAGCAGTGAAGGGCCGACAGGGCCGCGCTACGAGCAGTACTTC
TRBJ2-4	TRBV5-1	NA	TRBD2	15	CASSPGTSGRGIQYF	TGCGCCAGCAGCCCAGGGACTAGCGGGAGGGGCATTCAGTACTTC
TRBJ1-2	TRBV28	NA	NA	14	CASHPPGGDDGYTF	TGTGCCAGCCACCCTCCGGGGGGGGACGATGGCTACACCTTC
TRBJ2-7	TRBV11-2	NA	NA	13	CASSLIDSYEQYF	TGTGCCAGCAGCTTAATCGACAGCTACGAGCAGTACTTC
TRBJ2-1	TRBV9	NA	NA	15	CASSPRPDSYNEQFF	TGTGCCAGCAGCCCAAGACCTGACTCCTACAATGAGCAGTTCTTC
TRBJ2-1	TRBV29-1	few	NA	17	CSVEAVWAGSGLNEQFF	TGCAGCGTTGAAGCTGTGTGGGCCGGGAGCGGGCTCAATGAGCAGTTCTTC
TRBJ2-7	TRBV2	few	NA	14	CASTGPAYSYEQYF	TGTGCCAGCACCGGCCCGGCATATTCCTACGAGCAGTACTTC
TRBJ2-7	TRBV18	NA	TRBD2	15	CASSPPTSGRNEQYF	TGTGCCAGCTCACCTCCGACTAGCGGGAGGAACGAGCAGTACTTC
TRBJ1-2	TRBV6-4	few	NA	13	CASSDKDGSGYTF	TGTGCCAGCAGTGACAAGGACGGTAGTGGCTACACCTTC
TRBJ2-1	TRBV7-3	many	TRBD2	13	CASSFGTNNEQFF	TGTGCCAGCAGCTTTGGGACTAATAATGAGCAGTTCTTC
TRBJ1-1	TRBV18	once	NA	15	CASSPSIEWDTEAFF	TGTGCCAGCTCACCATCTATAGAGTGGGACACTGAAGCTTTCTTT
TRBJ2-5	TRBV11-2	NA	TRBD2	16	CASSLASGRALETQYF	TGTGCCAGCAGCTTAGCGAGCGGGAGGGCCTTGGAGACCCAGTACTTC
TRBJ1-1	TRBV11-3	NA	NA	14	CASSPRGGGTEAFF	TGTGCCAGCAGCCCCAGGGGAGGGGGCACTGAAGCTTTCTTT
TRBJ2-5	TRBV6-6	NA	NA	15	CASSFTRGYQETQYF	TGTGCCAGCAGTTTCACCCGAGGGTACCAAGAGACCCAGTACTTC
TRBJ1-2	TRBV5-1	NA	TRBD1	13	CASSPDRDYGYTF	TGCGCCAGCAGCCCGGACAGGGATTATGGCTACACCTTC
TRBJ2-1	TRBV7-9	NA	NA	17	CASSSLGGARWLHEQFF	TGTGCCAGCAGCTCCTTGGGCGGTGCTAGATGGCTACATGAGCAGTTCTTC
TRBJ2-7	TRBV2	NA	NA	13	CASSDGDSYEQYF	TGTGCCAGCAGTGATGGGGACTCCTACGAGCAGTACTTC
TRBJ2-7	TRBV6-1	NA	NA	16	CASSELGLGYGYEQYF	TGTGCCAGCAGTGAATTGGGGTTGGGCTACGGTTACGAGCAGTACTTC
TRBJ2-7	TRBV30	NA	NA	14	CAWHLAGISYEQYF	TGTGCCTGGCACCTGGCGGGGATCTCCTACGAGCAGTACTTC
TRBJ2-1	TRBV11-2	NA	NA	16	CASSLEGTSSYNEQFF	TGTGCCAGCAGCTTAGAGGGGACCAGCTCCTACAATGAGCAGTTCTTC
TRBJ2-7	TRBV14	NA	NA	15	CASSPMHGFDYEQYF	TGTGCCAGCAGCCCCATGCACGGTTTCGACTACGAGCAGTACTTC
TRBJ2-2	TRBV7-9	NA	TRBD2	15	CASSRTSFNTGELFF	TGTGCCAGCAGCCGGACTAGTTTTAACACCGGGGAGCTGTTTTTT
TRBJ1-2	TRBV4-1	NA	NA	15	CASSQGQGPNYGYTF	TGCGCCAGCAGCCAAGGGCAGGGACCTAACTATGGCTACACCTTC
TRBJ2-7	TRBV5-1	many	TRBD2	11	CASSAAGEQYF	TGCGCCAGCAGCGCAGCGGGGGAGCAGTACTTC
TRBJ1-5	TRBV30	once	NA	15	CAWSEGQYSNQPQHF	TGTGCCTGGAGCGAAGGACAGTATAGCAATCAGCCCCAGCATTTT
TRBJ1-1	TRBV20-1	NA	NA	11	CSARTQVEAFF	TGCAGTGCTAGGACCCAGGTTGAAGCTTTCTTT
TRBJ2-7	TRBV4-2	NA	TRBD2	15	CASSQGTSGAYEQYF	TGTGCCAGCAGCCAAGGGACTAGCGGAGCCTACGAGCAGTACTTC
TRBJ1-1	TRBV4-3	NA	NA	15	CASSQGLLENTEAFF	TGCGCCAGCAGCCAAGGCCTTCTGGAGAACACTGAAGCTTTCTTT
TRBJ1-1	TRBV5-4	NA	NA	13	CASSLNRNTEAFF	TGTGCCAGCAGCTTGAACAGGAACACTGAAGCTTTCTTT
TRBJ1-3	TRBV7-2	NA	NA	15	CASSTPGRGGNTIYF	TGTGCCAGCAGCACCCCCGGGAGGGGGGGAAACACCATATATTTT
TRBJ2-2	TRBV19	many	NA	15	CASSKGSGNTGELFF	TGTGCCAGTAGTAAGGGTAGCGGCAACACCGGGGAGCTGTTTTTT
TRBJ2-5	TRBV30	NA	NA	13	CACTGTHQETQYF	TGTGCCTGCACCGGGACACATCAAGAGACCCAGTACTTC
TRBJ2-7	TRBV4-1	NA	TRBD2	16	CASSPSIAGYTYEQYF	TGCGCCAGCAGCCCCTCGATAGCGGGGTATACCTACGAGCAGTACTTC
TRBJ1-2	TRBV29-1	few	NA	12	CSVRSDEWGYTF	TGCAGCGTTAGGTCGGACGAGTGGGGCTACACCTTC
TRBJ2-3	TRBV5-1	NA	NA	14	CASSLEGNTDTQYF	TGCGCCAGCAGCTTGGAGGGGAACACAGATACGCAGTATTTT
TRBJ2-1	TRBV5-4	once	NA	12	CASSLDFNEQFF	TGTGCCAGCAGCCTAGATTTTAATGAGCAGTTCTTC
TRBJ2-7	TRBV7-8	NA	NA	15	CASTPWDVLSYEQYF	TGTGCCAGCACCCCTTGGGACGTGCTATCCTACGAGCAGTACTTC
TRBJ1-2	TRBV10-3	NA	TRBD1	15	CAISEVGQGPSGYTF	TGTGCCATCAGTGAAGTGGGACAGGGTCCCAGCGGCTACACCTTC
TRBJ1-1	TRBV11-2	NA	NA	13	CASSYTRDTEAFF	TGTGCCAGCAGTTACACCCGGGACACTGAAGCTTTCTTT
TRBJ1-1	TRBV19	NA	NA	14	CASSMAYEWTEAFF	TGTGCCAGTAGTATGGCGTATGAGTGGACTGAAGCTTTCTTT
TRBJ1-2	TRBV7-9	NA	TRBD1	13	CASNSGTGDGYTF	TGTGCCAGCAACTCCGGGACAGGGGACGGCTACACCTTC
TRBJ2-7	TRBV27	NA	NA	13	CASSHRDGYEQYF	TGTGCCAGCAGCCATAGGGACGGCTACGAGCAGTACTTC